This T cell receptor (beta chain) was retrieved from a study of blood T cell repertoires in COVID-19 (dated by TCRdb to 2018 to 2020). Context from the whole study: Samples from collaborators originated in the United States, Italy and Spain and spanned both the acute and convalescent phases of COVID-19. The prospective study material was composed of cDNA or gDNA derived from T cells, B-cell-depleted T cells, or PBMCs. Subjects who had been exposed to COVID-19, were actively infected with it, or had recovered from it provided the deeply sampled blood TCRbeta repertoires that made up the dataset. A freely available public database, intended as a resource for researchers studying the immune response to SARS-CoV-2, is where the repertoires were released. Samples were obtained from the ongoing ImmuneRACE study (first 160 participants) and from roughly 1,300 subjects provided by 6 global collaborators. Nearly every sample came with metadata listing a de-identified subject ID, COVID-19 status, age in years and sex. Where HLA class I and class II types were available, the types were taken from metadata supplied by the sample provider, not from assay-based typing.

General conclusions and limits of the study: Clinical and demographic metadata were provided uncurated, with the amount varying by source and participant.

A single count supports this clone. Its antigen has not been determined. A junction end diverges from the germline sequence, so it may reflect a read error. The CDR3 covers 11 residues, taking in both the cysteine and the phenylalanine. The only DNA kept is the CDR3, 33 bases in frame from the first base. The germline V gene (reference sequence) gives CDR1 as SEHNR and CDR2 as FQNEAQ. Samples from volunteer blood donors who had recovered from COVID-19 were contributed by a second Seattle source. Collaborating institutions collected whole blood in K2EDTA tubes following their own protocols. For TCRbeta analysis, collaborator samples were shipped as frozen whole blood, as isolated PBMCs, or as DNA extracted from either sample type. The immunoSEQ Assay, a bias-controlled multiplex PCR, was used to amplify TCRbeta CDR3 regions from genomic DNA. The study's own analysis went as follows. The number of nucleated cells in each sample was estimated from the amplification of reference gene primers within the assay. To quantify the absolute abundance of each unique TCRbeta CDR3 rearrangement, sequence reads were collapsed and filtered. Productive Simpson clonality was computed per sample as the square root of Simpson's diversity index over productive rearrangements. This is the immuneACCESS table as TCRdb keeps it, with only in-frame sequences that have V and J called. A part of the clones is gone; compared with another copy, unresolved V genes explain less than half, and the rest is unexplained. V and J calls and clone size are copied from that table; D and trimming were computed from the DNA. Present in this sample are a few hundred thousand clones, approximately 81% of which were seen just once. The top ten clones comprise approximately 5% of the sample.

The chain couples TRBV7-9 to TRBJ2-1; 9 bases in the middle match TRBD1. The clonotype originates from a woman in her fifties or sixties who had recovered from COVID-19. The sequenced sample was peripheral blood. The CDR3 loop reads CASSLRDRVVF. The nucleotide sequence is TGTGCCAGCAGCTTACGGGACAGGGTGGTCTTC.